A single sample is the source of the 27 T cell receptor beta chains below, sequenced in a study of blood T cell repertoires in COVID-19. Only in-frame clones appear in the TCRdb table, and some are missing; sequencing was by immunoSEQ multiplex PCR. The sample has about 250,000 clones, 70% to 80% seen once. The sequenced sample was peripheral blood. The receptors here all came from an elderly woman with acute or convalescent COVID-19.

A single count supports this clone. This chain joins TRBV7-2 and TRBJ1-2; D gene unclear. Germline values: CDR1 SGHTA, CDR2 FQGNSA. The V and J ends lost 1 base and 6 bases respectively, with 9 bases between them. The CDR3 length is 13 residues. The CDR3: CASSLGVGHGYTF. In nucleotides, the CDR3 is TGTGCCAGCAGCTTAGGAGTGGGCCATGGCTACACCTTC.

The sample holds a few counts of this clone. This chain joins TRBV2 and TRBJ2-3; TRBD2 might be the D (6 bases). CDR1 and CDR2 (germline): SNHLY, FYNNEI. V was clipped by 4 bases and J by 3 bases, with 14 bases between them. The CDR3 runs to 15 residues. The chain's CDR3 is CASSVGGVWTDTQYF. CDR3 DNA: TGTGCCAGCAGTGTCGGAGGGGTTTGGACAGATACGCAGTATTTT.

This chain connects TRBV5-6 to TRBJ2-1, with 10 bases identical to TRBD2. The CDR3 sequence is 18 residues long. With V trimmed by 4 bases and J by 4 bases, 14 bases remained unmatched. Germline V CDR1 and CDR2: SGHDT, YYEEEE. CDR3 residues: CASSPRRYSGRFYNEQFF. As DNA, the CDR3 is TGTGCCAGCAGCCCACGCCGGTATAGCGGGAGGTTTTACAATGAGCAGTTCTTC.

This sequence joins TRBV3-1 (or the pseudogene TRBV3-2) and TRBJ2-2; D perhaps matches TRBD1 (6 bases). This CDR3 has 15 residues. Germline loops: CDR1 LGHDT, CDR2 YNNKEL (reference sequence). Trimming removed 9 bases from V and 6 bases from J, with 20 bases in between. The CDR3 region is CASRNTGLKAGELFF. CDR3 nucleotide sequence: TGTGCCAGTCGAAATACAGGGCTTAAGGCCGGGGAGCTGTTTTTT.

The V call is TRBV5-6, the J call TRBJ1-5; D gene ambiguous. V lost 0 bases, J lost 5 bases, and 6 bases lay in between. Germline CDR1 reads SGHDT; CDR2 reads YYEEEE. The CDR3 consists of 13 residues. CDR3 sequence (DNA): TGTGCCAGCAGCTTGGGTCCTGATCAGCCCCAGCATTTT. It is translated as CASSLGPDQPQHF.

This chain links TRBV5-5 with TRBJ2-1, with 10 nucleotides matching TRBD1. This CDR3 spans 15 amino acids. Germline trimming cut 5 bases from V and 3 bases from J; bases unmatched to any gene: 5. Germline loops: CDR1 SGHKS, CDR2 YYEKEE (reference sequence). As DNA, the CDR3 is TGTGCCAGCAGTTCCGGGACAGGGGTCTACAATGAGCAGTTCTTC. Its translation: CASSSGTGVYNEQFF.

The chain links TRBV19 to TRBJ2-5; 10 bases match TRBD1. Germline V gives CDR1 LNHDA, CDR2 SQIVND (reference sequence). Losses at the gene ends were 7 bases for V and 1 base for J; bases not matched to a gene: 12. The CDR3 contains 17 residues. CDR3 sequence reads: CASNLGQGRIFQETQYF. The CDR3, as DNA: TGTGCCAGTAATCTGGGACAGGGGCGAATATTCCAAGAGACCCAGTACTTC.

V usage is TRBV19 and J usage is TRBJ1-6, with 9 positions matching TRBD1. Germline CDR1 and CDR2: LNHDA and SQIVND (reference sequence). This CDR3 is 16 amino acids long. V lost 8 bases and J lost 7; bases outside the gene matches: 12. The CDR3 loop reads CASATKTGGLNSPLHF. DNA of the CDR3: TGTGCCAGTGCTACTAAGACAGGGGGTCTCAATTCACCCCTCCACTTT.

The chain carries TRBV5-1 and TRBJ2-2, with D possibly TRBD1 on 6 matching bases. This CDR3 has 16 residues. V lost 3 bases and J 2 bases, leaving 14 bases between the germline ends. The V gene's germline CDR1 is SGHRS and CDR2 YFSETQ. The CDR3 reads CASSYSGTKNTGELFF. The CDR3 DNA sequence: TGCGCCAGCAGCTACTCTGGGACAAAAAACACCGGGGAGCTGTTTTTT.

The chain joins TRBV18 to TRBJ1-5, with a weak D call TRBD1 (6 bases). Trimming took off 2 bases at V and 6 bases at J, with 14 bases between the two ends. CDR3 length: 15 residues. Germline-derived CDR1 and CDR2 are KGHSH and LQKENI. The CDR3 region is CASSPDRTGGQPQHF. The CDR3 DNA follows: TGTGCCAGCTCACCAGACAGGACGGGTGGTCAGCCCCAGCATTTT.

The table lists this clone with a few counts. The V gene is TRBV28, the J gene TRBJ1-2, with 8 bases that match TRBD1. CDR3 length: 16 amino acids. With V trimmed by 6 bases and J by 8 bases, 17 bases remained unmatched. Germline CDR1 reads MDHEN; CDR2 reads SYDVKM. CDR3 nucleotides: TGTGCCAGCAGCCCGACATCCGGGACAGGCGAGGGCGGCTACACCTTC. This translates into CASSPTSGTGEGGYTF.

The chain employs TRBV5-6 and TRBJ1-6; TRBD1 matches at 9 bases. The J segment lost 11 bases and the V segment lost 4 bases, leaving 7 bases of the junction unmatched. The CDR3 totals 14 residues. Germline CDR1 and CDR2: SGHDT and YYEEEE. The CDR3 protein is CASSRGTGRTPLHF. The CDR3, as DNA: TGTGCCAGCAGCCGAGGGACAGGGCGGACACCCCTCCACTTT.

In nucleotides, the CDR3 is TGCGCCAGCAGTGGGCAGAAATTGATTTCACCCCTCCACTTT. Translated, it gives CASSGQKLISPLHF. The rearrangement uses TRBV10-2 and TRBJ1-6; no firm D call. The CDR3 runs 14 residues. Trimming took off 4 bases at V and 9 bases at J, with 13 bases between the two ends. Per the germline V gene, CDR1 is WSHSY and CDR2 is SAAADI.

The gene calls are TRBV5-4 and TRBJ1-4; D unresolved. Trimming shortened V by 0 bases and J by 3 bases, and 9 bases separated the two germline ends. This CDR3 comprises 15 residues. From germline, CDR1 is SGHNT and CDR2 YYREEE (reference sequence). The CDR3 nucleotides are TGTGCCAGCAGCTTGGCTGCAGGTCCTAATGAAAAACTGTTTTTT. Protein sequence: CASSLAAGPNEKLFF.

The chain joins TRBV7-9 to TRBJ1-1; 8 bases map to TRBD1. In germline, CDR1 is SEHNR, CDR2 FQNEAQ (reference sequence). The CDR3 has 13 amino acids. V shed 4 bases, J shed 8 bases, and the junction held 6 bases outside the gene matches. Here the CDR3 reads CASSSSGGAEAFF. The CDR3 bases are TGTGCCAGCAGCTCCTCAGGGGGCGCGGAAGCTTTCTTT.

The chain uses TRBV5-6 and TRBJ1-1; TRBD1 matches 9 bases. CDR1 and CDR2 (germline): SGHDT, YYEEEE. The CDR3 extends over 14 amino acids. The J segment lost 5 bases and the V segment lost 4 bases, leaving 6 bases of the junction unmatched. The CDR3, as DNA: TGTGCCAGCAGCCCGGGACAGGGCCGGACTGAAGCTTTCTTT. Translation: CASSPGQGRTEAFF.

V and J are TRBV6-5 and TRBJ2-7, with a tentative D call TRBD2 (6 bases). The CDR3 totals 14 residues. Germline V gene data show CDR1 as MNHEY and CDR2 as SVGAGI. V lost 2 bases and J 4 bases, leaving 12 bases between the germline ends. CDR3 nucleotide sequence: TGTGCCAGCAGTTACAAAGGGACTTTTTACGAGCAGTACTTC. Translated: CASSYKGTFYEQYF.

This clone showed up just a few times. The J gene is TRBJ1-2, the V gene TRBV2, with a weak D call TRBD1 (6 bases). This CDR3 is 12 amino acids long. Germline CDR1 is SNHLY and CDR2 is FYNNEI. V lost 0 bases and J lost 14, with 13 bases in between. The CDR3 region is CASSEAGGVRTF. For the CDR3, the DNA is TGTGCCAGCAGTGAAGCAGGGGGGGTGCGGACCTTC.

The chain couples TRBV7-2 to TRBJ2-5, with 11 bases fitting TRBD1. The J segment lost 5 bases and the V segment lost 7 bases, leaving 9 bases of the junction unmatched. CDR1 SGHTA and CDR2 FQGNSA come from the germline V gene. The CDR3 length is 15 residues. CDR3 DNA sequence: TGTGCCAGCAACCTTAGGACAGGGGGCATGGAGACCCAGTACTTC. It is translated as CASNLRTGGMETQYF. The full variable domain, with the rest looked up from reference TRBV7-2 and TRBJ2-5, is GAGVSQSPSNKVTEKGKDVELRCDPISGHTALYWYRQSLGQGLEFLIYFQGNSAPDKSGLPSDRFSAERTGGSVSTLTIQRTQQEDSAVYLCASNLRTGGMETQYFGPGTRLLVL.

J is TRBJ2-5 and V is TRBV5-1; 7 bases are a match to TRBD1. CDR3 size: 13 residues. V lost 7 bases and J lost 4; bases outside the gene matches: 7. Germline V gene sequence: CDR1 SGHRS, CDR2 YFSETQ. The CDR3 loop reads CASQPGGRETQYF. DNA of the CDR3: TGCGCCAGCCAACCAGGGGGTCGAGAGACCCAGTACTTC.

J is TRBJ1-4 and V is TRBV6-6; possibly TRBD1 for D (6 bases). The CDR3 is made up of 16 amino acids. V was cut by 5 bases and J by 7 bases, with 20 bases left in between. CDR1 is MNHNY and CDR2 is SVGAGI in the germline V gene (reference sequence). CDR3 DNA sequence: TGTGCCAGCAGTAGGGGGGGGCCAGGAACGCGTGAAAAACTGTTTTTT. This encodes CASSRGGPGTREKLFF.

V and J are TRBV15 and TRBJ2-2; D might be TRBD1 (6 bases). CDR3 length: 17 residues. V lost 5 bases to trimming and J lost 0 bases, with 16 bases between them. Looked up from germline, CDR1 is LNHNV and CDR2 is YYDKDF (reference sequence). The DNA for the CDR3 is TGTGCCACCAGCGGTCAGGGGTACGGTGCGAACACCGGGGAGCTGTTTTTT. Translated, it gives CATSGQGYGANTGELFF.

The V call is TRBV29-1, the J call TRBJ2-2, with 10 bases fitting TRBD2. This CDR3 comprises 18 residues. Germline CDR1 is SQVTM and CDR2 is ANQGSEA. Unmatched junction bases numbered 12, after V lost 5 bases and J lost 0 bases. The CDR3 nucleotides are TGCAGCGTTCGACAGTCTAGCGGGGGCCTTGCGAACACCGGGGAGCTGTTTTTT. Its protein is CSVRQSSGGLANTGELFF.

The chain joins TRBV9 to TRBJ1-2; 7 bases map to TRBD1. The CDR3 extends over 13 amino acids. After removal of 2 bases from V and 3 bases from J, the junction contained 1 base not matched to a gene. The germline V gene encodes CDR1 SGDLS and CDR2 YYNGEE. As DNA, the CDR3 is TGTGCCAGCAGCGTCGACAGGGACTATGGCTACACCTTC. It yields the protein CASSVDRDYGYTF.

This chain joins TRBV24-1 and TRBJ1-2; D is possibly TRBD1 (5 bases). The CDR3 consists of 13 residues. Germline-derived CDR1 and CDR2 are KGHDR and SFDVKD. Between the trimmed V and J ends, which lost 3 bases and 7 bases, there was a span of 11 bases. CDR3 sequence (DNA): TGTGCCACCAGTGATCCGCAGGGTCTTGGCTACACCTTC. This translates into CATSDPQGLGYTF.

There are a few counts of this clone. The chain uses TRBV14 and TRBJ2-1; the D is unclear. The CDR3 length is 11 residues. Germline V gene lookup returns CDR1 SGHDN and CDR2 FVKESK. V was pared by 8 bases and J by 9 bases, with 11 bases between. The CDR3 DNA follows: TGTGCCAGCTCCCTTTTCAGTGAGCAGTTCTTC. Amino acid sequence: CASSLFSEQFF. Full variable domain (outside the CDR3, taken from reference TRBV14 and TRBJ2-1): EAGVTQFPSHSVIEKGQTVTLRCDPISGHDNLYWYRRVMGKEIKFLLHFVKESKQDESGMPNNRFLAERTGGTYSTLKVQPAELEDSGVYFCASSLFSEQFFGPGTRLTVL.

This chain uses TRBV5-1 with TRBJ2-5; D might be TRBD1 (5 bases). The V end was cut by 7 bases, the J end by 1 base, with 14 bases between. The CDR3 runs 14 residues. The V gene's germline CDR1 is SGHRS and CDR2 YFSETQ. CDR3 DNA: TGCGCCAGCGGTCGAGGTGGGGCCCAAGAGACCCAGTACTTC. Translating gives CASGRGGAQETQYF.